The 16 T cell receptor beta chains below were found in one sample sequenced in a study of T-cell memory formation after mild COVID-19. In TCRdb, the 5' RACE reads were re-called with MiXCR into one record per CDR3 protein. The repertoire includes over 95,000 distinct CDR3 sequences, 20% to 25% of them detected once, and under 50% sits in the top ten. The sample taken for sequencing was PBMCs or a T cell subset sorted from them (not recorded which). The source is a man younger than 30 who had mild COVID-19 (a few samples of this study predate the infection). Cell type and time point are not known.

V is TRBV7-9 and J is TRBJ2-7; perhaps TRBD2 as D (5 bases). Trimming removed 1 base at V and 13 bases at J, with 14 bases between. Germline CDR1 SEHNR, CDR2 FQNEAQ (reference sequence). This CDR3 has 12 residues. CDR3 DNA: TGTGCCAGCAGCTTAGATAAGGGAGAGGGATACTTC. This codes for CASSLDKGEGYF.

There are a few counts of this clonotype. The J gene is TRBJ2-5, the V gene TRBV7-9; D possibly corresponds to TRBD2 (7 bases). Germline CDR1 and CDR2: SEHNR and FQNEAQ (reference sequence). With 5 bases removed from V and 9 bases from J, the gap between germline ends came to 19 bases. CDR3 length equals 14 residues. CDR3 bases: TGTGCCAGCAGCCTCACTTCGGGGGGCCCATCCCAGTACTTC. Its translation: CASSLTSGGPSQYF.

The chain recombines TRBV7-8 with TRBJ2-1, with TRBD2 matching 10 bases. Germline V gives CDR1 SGHVS, CDR2 FQNEAQ. J was trimmed by 5 bases and V by 3 bases; bases with no gene match: 4. The CDR3 covers 15 residues. The CDR3 loop reads CASSFVAGGHNEQFF. In DNA, the CDR3 is TGTGCCAGCAGCTTTGTAGCGGGGGGTCACAATGAGCAGTTCTTC.

This clonotype was counted at least ten times. The V and J genes are TRBV5-1 and TRBJ2-1, with a possible D match to TRBD2 (5 bases). Deletions cut 4 bases from V and 0 bases from J, with 11 bases between. CDR3 length: 15 residues. Germline V lookup: CDR1 SGHRS, CDR2 YFSETQ. For the CDR3, the DNA is TGCGCCAGCAGCAGAGCGGTTCTCTCCTACAATGAGCAGTTCTTC. Translating gives CASSRAVLSYNEQFF. The variable domain in full, completed from reference TRBV5-1 and TRBJ2-1, reads KAGVTQTPRYLIKTRGQQVTLSCSPISGHRSVSWYQQTPGQGLQFLFEYFSETQRNKGNFPGRFSGRQFSNSRSEMNVSTLELGDSALYLCASSRAVLSYNEQFFGPGTRLTVL.

The chain joins TRBV20-1 to TRBJ2-3, with a tentative D call TRBD1 (5 bases). The ends were cut back, 4 bases at V and 4 bases at J, with 18 bases in the middle. The CDR3 length is 15 residues. Germline lookup yields CDR1 DFQATT and CDR2 SNEGSKA (reference sequence). CDR3 residues: CSANPPGPLADTQYF. CDR3 nucleotides: TGCAGTGCTAATCCCCCAGGGCCCCTGGCAGATACGCAGTATTTT.

The table lists this clonotype with many counts. The genes are TRBV6-5 and TRBJ2-4; D not certain. Trimming stripped 5 bases from V and 7 bases from J, with 6 bases between. The germline V gene has CDR1 MNHEY and CDR2 SVGAGI. CDR3 size: 11 residues. CDR3: CASSGMNIQYF. In DNA, the CDR3 is TGTGCCAGCAGTGGAATGAACATTCAGTACTTC.

The gene calls are TRBV7-9 and TRBJ2-1, with TRBD2 matching over 10 bases. The CDR3 runs to 13 residues. In germline, CDR1 is SEHNR, CDR2 FQNEAQ (reference sequence). V shed 8 bases, J shed 8 bases, and the junction held 6 bases outside the gene matches. The CDR3 reads CASLTSGVYEQFF. CDR3 nucleotide sequence: TGTGCCAGCCTAACTAGCGGGGTTTATGAGCAGTTCTTC.

V and J are TRBV11-2 and TRBJ2-2, with no clear D. Trimming took off 5 bases at V and 0 bases at J, with 7 bases between the two ends. In germline, CDR1 is SGHAT, CDR2 FQNNGV. The CDR3 totals 14 residues. The CDR3 DNA follows: TGTGCCAGCAGCGTGGACGCGAACACCGGGGAGCTGTTTTTT. This codes for CASSVDANTGELFF.

The V and J genes are TRBV15 and TRBJ2-5; TRBD1 matches 8 bases. Per the germline V gene, CDR1 is LNHNV and CDR2 is YYDKDF (reference sequence). The CDR3 is 16 amino acids. V lost 3 bases and J lost 4; bases outside the gene matches: 10. The chain's CDR3 is CATSRLGQAEIETQYF. CDR3 sequence (DNA): TGTGCCACCAGCAGGCTGGGACAGGCCGAGATAGAGACCCAGTACTTC.

The genes are TRBV5-1 and TRBJ2-7; D is perhaps TRBD1 (6 bases). CDR3 size: 14 residues. V lost 3 bases and J 0 bases, leaving 10 bases between the germline ends. In germline, CDR1 is SGHRS, CDR2 YFSETQ. This CDR3 reads CASSSDRSSYEQYF. The DNA of the CDR3 is TGCGCCAGCAGCTCCGACAGGTCCTCCTACGAGCAGTACTTC.

V usage is TRBV6-5 and J usage is TRBJ2-5, with D maybe TRBD1 (5 bases). The CDR3 is 14 amino acids. Trimming took off 0 bases at V and 2 bases at J, with 7 bases between the two ends. Looked up from germline, CDR1 is MNHEY and CDR2 is SVGAGI. CDR3 amino acids: CASSYSNRQETQYF. CDR3 sequence (DNA): TGTGCCAGCAGTTACTCGAACAGGCAAGAGACCCAGTACTTC.

There are a few counts of this clonotype. This chain joins TRBV7-9 and TRBJ2-5; D is tentatively TRBD1 or TRBD2 (6 bases each). V was cut by 4 bases and J by 6 bases, with 18 bases left in between. CDR1 SEHNR and CDR2 FQNEAQ come from the germline V gene (reference sequence). This CDR3 contains 15 residues. In DNA, the CDR3 is TGTGCCAGCAGCTCCCGGGACATAGGCGGGAAGACCCAGTACTTC. It is translated as CASSSRDIGGKTQYF. The full variable domain, in which reference TRBV7-9 and TRBJ2-5 provide the parts outside the CDR3, is DTGVSQNPRHKITKRGQNVTFRCDPISEHNRLYWYRQTLGQGPEFLTYFQNEAQLEKSRLLSDRFSAERPKGSFSTLEIQRTEQGDSAMYLCASSSRDIGGKTQYFGPGTRLLVL.

V is TRBV7-6 and J is TRBJ2-1; 9 bases map to TRBD2. Looked up from germline, CDR1 is SGHVS and CDR2 is FNYEAQ. V trimming: 5 bases; J trimming: 9 bases; junction bases outside the gene matches: 14. The length of the CDR3 is 16 residues. As DNA, the CDR3 is TGTGCCAGCAGCCCCGCCGTAGCGGGGGCCGAGAGTGAGCAGTTCTTC. Protein: CASSPAVAGAESEQFF.

There are a few counts of this clonotype. This rearrangement joins TRBV12-3 or TRBV12-4 to TRBJ2-3; D is possibly TRBD2 (5 bases). The CDR3 is 14 amino acids. Trimming cost V 7 bases and J 2 bases, with 13 bases left between them. CDR3 in amino acids: CASNSRRDTDTQYF. The CDR3 DNA is TGTGCCAGCAACTCGCGTCGGGACACAGATACGCAGTATTTT.

This clonotype turned up a few times. This rearrangement joins TRBV12-3 or TRBV12-4 to TRBJ1-6; 9 bases map to TRBD1. Losses at the gene ends were 0 bases for V and 14 bases for J; bases not matched to a gene: 11. This CDR3 region has 16 residues. The CDR3: CASSLALGQGIRALHF. CDR3 coding DNA: TGTGCCAGCAGTTTAGCTTTGGGACAGGGTATTCGGGCCCTCCACTTT.

This clonotype was recorded only once. Written as DNA, the CDR3 is TGTGCCAGCAGCGCCCTTCTTACGGGATACTATGGCTACACCTTC. Amino acid sequence: CASSALLTGYYGYTF. The V gene is TRBV2, the J gene TRBJ1-2; unclear D gene. This CDR3 is 15 amino acids long. V was cut by 6 bases and J by 3 bases, with 17 bases left in between. The germline V gene encodes CDR1 SNHLY and CDR2 FYNNEI.